This TCR beta chain appears in the sequencing data of a study of blood T cell repertoires in COVID-19. Study-level information: Samples taken during acute and convalescent COVID-19 were collected in the United States, Italy and Spain.

CDR3 size: 11 residues. With 8 bases removed from V and 8 bases from J, the gap between germline ends came to 10 bases. The germline V gene has CDR1 MNHEY and CDR2 SVGAGI. TCRdb keeps only in-frame clones here, not all; method: immunoSEQ multiplex PCR. Here the sample spans over 70,000 clones, about 86% being singletons. The sample holds a few counts of this clone. J is TRBJ2-1 and V is TRBV6-5; the D gene is possibly TRBD1 (5 bases). The receptor comes from a human donor in a cohort sampled during active COVID-19. The sequenced sample was peripheral blood. CDR3 amino acids: CASSLGDEQFF. The CDR3 DNA reads as TGTGCCAGCTCGTTAGGGGATGAGCAGTTCTTC.